The 27 T cell receptor beta chains reported below all come from one sample, sequenced in a study of blood T cell repertoires in COVID-19. Assay: immunoSEQ multiplex PCR; the TCRdb copy retains only in-frame clones and omits some. The repertoire includes some 130,000 clones, around 89% of them detected once, and approximately 4.5% sits in the top ten. The sequenced sample was peripheral blood. These receptors were taken from a man in his 60s with COVID-19, enrolled during active disease.

The rearrangement joins TRBV7-9 to TRBJ2-1, with TRBD1 matching over 9 bases. CDR1 and CDR2 (germline): SEHNR, FQNEAQ (reference sequence). CDR3 length: 17 amino acids. The J segment lost 9 bases and the V segment lost 5 bases, leaving 17 bases of the junction unmatched. CDR3 nucleotide sequence: TGTGCCAGCAGCCGCCCCCCGGGGGGACAGGGAAACGGTGAGCAGTTCTTC. It is translated as CASSRPPGGQGNGEQFF. Full variable domain (rest looked up from reference TRBV7-9 and TRBJ2-1): DTGVSQNPRHKITKRGQNVTFRCDPISEHNRLYWYRQTLGQGPEFLTYFQNEAQLEKSRLLSDRFSAERPKGSFSTLEIQRTEQGDSAMYLCASSRPPGGQGNGEQFFGPGTRLTVL.

This clone was counted once. The same CDR3 can be traced to other DNA sequences in this sample. The J gene is TRBJ2-2, the V gene TRBV3-1 (or the pseudogene TRBV3-2); D gene unclear. Germline V gene sequence: CDR1 LGHDT, CDR2 YNNKEL (reference sequence). Trimming left V 1 base short and J 5 bases short, with 5 bases between. The CDR3 runs to 13 residues. In DNA form, the CDR3 reads TGTGCCAGCAGCCAAGTCGGGACCGGGGAGCTGTTTTTT. This translates into CASSQVGTGELFF.

The chain has TRBV5-1 and TRBJ2-7; a weak D match, TRBD2 (6 bases). Germline CDR1 reads SGHRS; CDR2 reads YFSETQ. The ends were cut back, 4 bases at V and 2 bases at J, with 13 bases in the middle. The CDR3 has 14 residues. The CDR3, as DNA: TGCGCCAGCAGCCAAGCCGGGACTCCCTACGAGCAGTACTTC. As protein: CASSQAGTPYEQYF.

The gene calls are TRBV7-9 and TRBJ1-1, with a weak D call TRBD1 (5 bases). Germline V lookup: CDR1 SEHNR, CDR2 FQNEAQ (reference sequence). This CDR3 has 16 amino acids. Trimming removed 7 bases at V and 2 bases at J, with 20 bases between. CDR3 DNA: TGTGCCAGCACCATATTTGGGGGGAGAGGAAACACTGAAGCTTTCTTT. This encodes CASTIFGGRGNTEAFF.

This clone was recorded a few times. The chain joins TRBV5-5 to TRBJ2-7; TRBD1 matches 9 bases. The J segment lost 1 base and the V segment lost 3 bases, leaving 5 bases of the junction unmatched. The CDR3 totals 15 residues. The germline V gene has CDR1 SGHKS and CDR2 YYEKEE (reference sequence). The CDR3 spells CASSWGQGISYEQYF. Written as DNA, the CDR3 is TGTGCCAGCAGCTGGGGACAGGGTATTTCCTACGAGCAGTACTTC.

With regard to this clone: Other DNA sequences of this sample code for an identical CDR3. This sequence joins TRBV28 and TRBJ1-1; no clear D gene. V lost 2 bases, J lost 1 base, and 5 bases lay in between. The CDR3 is 13 amino acids. The germline CDR1 and CDR2 sequences are MDHEN and SYDVKM. Here the CDR3 reads CASSLVRNTEAFF. The CDR3 nucleotides are TGTGCCAGCAGTTTAGTCCGGAACACTGAAGCTTTCTTT. Variable domain in full (rest from reference TRBV28 and TRBJ1-1): DVKVTQSSRYLVKRTGEKVFLECVQDMDHENMFWYRQDPGLGLRLIYFSYDVKMKEKGDIPEGYSVSREKKERFSLILESASTNQTSMYLCASSLVRNTEAFFGQGTRLTVV.

This clone was counted a single time. The V gene is TRBV5-1, the J gene TRBJ1-5; no clear D. With 2 bases removed from V and 1 base from J, the gap between germline ends came to 16 bases. CDR1 and CDR2 (germline): SGHRS, YFSETQ. The CDR3 runs 17 residues. The CDR3, as DNA: TGCGCCAGCAGCTTCGAAGGAGAAGGATCGAGCAATCAGCCCCAGCATTTT. Protein: CASSFEGEGSSNQPQHF.

This chain links TRBV6-6 with TRBJ1-2; tentatively, D is TRBD1 (5 bases). Trimming took 5 bases from V and 8 from J, leaving 24 bases between them. The length of the CDR3 is 16 residues. CDR1 and CDR2 from the germline V gene are MNHNY and SVGAGI (reference sequence). CDR3 nucleotide sequence: TGTGCCAGCAGTAAGACCCGGGACGCCCAAGCGGGAGGCTACACCTTC. Translation gives CASSKTRDAQAGGYTF.

The genes are TRBV18 and TRBJ1-6, with 7 bases that match TRBD1. The CDR3 sequence is 17 residues long. V lost 4 bases and J lost 3; bases outside the gene matches: 9. Germline V gene lookup returns CDR1 KGHSH and CDR2 LQKENI. For the CDR3, the DNA is TGTGCCAGCTCACTTATCCCACAGGGGAACTATAATTCACCCCTCCACTTT. It is translated as CASSLIPQGNYNSPLHF.

About this clone: Compared with germline, one end of the junction differs, possibly owing to a read error. The chain combines TRBV6-6 with TRBJ1-2; 7 bases are shared with TRBD1. Germline CDR1 is MNHNY and CDR2 is SVGAGI (reference sequence). The CDR3 consists of 12 residues. The CDR3 DNA reads TGTGCCAGCAGTCCGACAGGGTATTACTGTGAATTC. This gives the protein CASSPTGYYCEF.

The chain joins TRBV6-6 to TRBJ1-3; the match to TRBD1 covers 9 bases. The CDR3 is made up of 15 amino acids. The germline V gene has CDR1 MNHNY and CDR2 SVGAGI (reference sequence). V dropped 2 bases and J dropped 4; count of bases not matched to a gene: 3. The chain's CDR3 is CASSYGTGSGNTIYF. CDR3 nucleotide sequence: TGTGCCAGCAGTTACGGGACAGGGTCCGGAAACACCATATATTTT.

The chain joins TRBV3-1 (or the pseudogene TRBV3-2) to TRBJ2-3; D perhaps matches TRBD2 (6 bases). Trimming removed 7 bases at V and 6 bases at J, with 17 bases between. Germline V lookup: CDR1 LGHDT, CDR2 YNNKEL (reference sequence). This CDR3 is built from 14 residues. The CDR3 DNA reads as TGTGCCAGCAAGCGGGCAGGTCCCCGGGATACGCAGTATTTT. This translates into CASKRAGPRDTQYF.

The rearrangement uses TRBV18 and TRBJ1-1, with TRBD1 as a possible D gene (5 bases). V dropped 5 bases and J dropped 5 bases, with 18 bases sitting between them. Looked up from germline, CDR1 is KGHSH and CDR2 is LQKENI. This CDR3 region has 15 residues. This CDR3 reads CASSSGLGGGTEAFF. The DNA for the CDR3 is TGTGCCAGCTCATCGGGCCTCGGGGGAGGTACTGAAGCTTTCTTT.

The chain joins TRBV24-1 to TRBJ2-1; 12 nucleotides line up with TRBD1. The CDR3 extends over 14 amino acids. Germline CDR1 is KGHDR and CDR2 is SFDVKD. Trimming removed 6 bases from V and 7 bases from J; junction bases left unmatched: 3. CDR3 bases: TGTGCCACCAGTAGGGACAGGGGGCGAAATGAGCAGTTCTTC. It codes for CATSRDRGRNEQFF.

J is TRBJ2-2 and V is TRBV28; D remains ambiguous. There are 14 residues in the CDR3. Looked up from germline, CDR1 is MDHEN and CDR2 is SYDVKM. V gave up 2 bases and J gave up 5 bases, with 9 bases separating them. DNA for the CDR3: TGTGCCAGCAGTTTAGAGGTCTTAACCGGGGAGCTGTTTTTT. This encodes CASSLEVLTGELFF. Supplemented by reference TRBV28 and TRBJ2-2, the full variable domain reads DVKVTQSSRYLVKRTGEKVFLECVQDMDHENMFWYRQDPGLGLRLIYFSYDVKMKEKGDIPEGYSVSREKKERFSLILESASTNQTSMYLCASSLEVLTGELFFGEGSRLTVL.

The chain combines TRBV5-1 with TRBJ1-2, with 7 positions matching TRBD1. Germline CDR1 reads SGHRS; CDR2 reads YFSETQ. The CDR3 contains 14 residues. V dropped 2 bases and J dropped 4; count of bases not matched to a gene: 5. The DNA of the CDR3 is TGCGCCAGCAGCTTCCGGGACAGAGGCTATGGCTACACCTTC. This gives the protein CASSFRDRGYGYTF. The full variable domain, completed using reference TRBV5-1 and TRBJ1-2, is KAGVTQTPRYLIKTRGQQVTLSCSPISGHRSVSWYQQTPGQGLQFLFEYFSETQRNKGNFPGRFSGRQFSNSRSEMNVSTLELGDSALYLCASSFRDRGYGYTFGSGTRLTVV.

V gene TRBV5-1 combines with J gene TRBJ2-7, with D perhaps matching TRBD1 (6 bases). This CDR3 contains 24 residues. CDR1 and CDR2 from the germline V gene are SGHRS and YFSETQ. V was pared by 4 bases and J by 3 bases, with 44 bases between. CDR3 loop: CASSLTPGARPAPTQTRGSYEQYF. Written as DNA, the CDR3 is TGCGCCAGCAGCCTTACCCCAGGAGCCCGACCCGCCCCCACCCAAACAAGGGGGAGCTACGAGCAGTACTTC. Filled out from reference TRBV5-1 and TRBJ2-7, the complete variable domain reads KAGVTQTPRYLIKTRGQQVTLSCSPISGHRSVSWYQQTPGQGLQFLFEYFSETQRNKGNFPGRFSGRQFSNSRSEMNVSTLELGDSALYLCASSLTPGARPAPTQTRGSYEQYFGPGTRLTVT.

The chain couples TRBV5-1 to TRBJ2-7, with TRBD1 matching over 10 bases. From germline, CDR1 is SGHRS and CDR2 YFSETQ. The CDR3 sequence is 14 residues long. V lost 6 bases to trimming and J lost 5 bases; unmatched junction nucleotides: 8. CDR3: CASTLTGTGDEQYF. The DNA for the CDR3 is TGCGCCAGCACTTTAACCGGGACAGGGGACGAGCAGTACTTC.

The rearrangement uses TRBV5-8 and TRBJ2-3; no firm D call. The germline CDR1 and CDR2 sequences are SGHTS and YDEGEE. The CDR3 is 11 residues long. V was shortened by 2 bases and J by 6 bases, with 4 bases between the two germline ends. This CDR3 reads CASSFIDTQYF. The CDR3 nucleotides read TGTGCCAGCAGCTTCATCGATACGCAGTATTTT.

V usage is TRBV19 and J usage is TRBJ1-4; TRBD1 matches at 12 bases. V lost 7 bases, J lost 8 bases, and 8 bases stayed unmatched. The CDR3 spans 15 residues. Germline assignment: CDR1 LNHDA and CDR2 SQIVND (reference sequence). CDR3 region: CASINSGQGAEKLFF. In DNA, the CDR3 is TGTGCCAGTATTAACTCGGGACAGGGGGCCGAAAAACTGTTTTTT.

This clone has only a few counts. The V call is TRBV6-5, the J call TRBJ2-1; the D gene is possibly TRBD1 (5 bases). V gave up 8 bases and J gave up 2 bases, with 13 bases separating them. The CDR3 runs to 14 residues. Germline-derived CDR1 and CDR2 are MNHEY and SVGAGI. The CDR3 DNA sequence: TGTGCCAGCGAAGGCAGGGTGGCCTACAATGAGCAGTTCTTC. This gives the protein CASEGRVAYNEQFF.

This chain uses TRBV9 with TRBJ2-3; tentative D call: TRBD2 (7 bases). V was cut by 5 bases and J by 3 bases, with 22 bases left in between. The CDR3 consists of 17 residues. The germline gives CDR1 SGDLS, CDR2 YYNGEE. The CDR3 DNA follows: TGTGCCAGCAGTCGACCGATTGGGGGAGGGGGAACAGATACGCAGTATTTT. Translation: CASSRPIGGGGTDTQYF.

The chain is built from TRBV9 and TRBJ2-7; TRBD2 is a possible D gene (6 bases). V was trimmed by 3 bases and J by 4 bases, leaving 20 bases between them. This CDR3 comprises 16 residues. Germline V gene lookup returns CDR1 SGDLS and CDR2 YYNGEE. The CDR3 loop reads CASSGDPRGGGYEQYF. The CDR3 DNA sequence: TGTGCCAGCAGCGGAGACCCGCGGGGCGGAGGGTACGAGCAGTACTTC. The variable domain in full, completed from reference TRBV9 and TRBJ2-7, reads DSGVTQTPKHLITATGQRVTLRCSPRSGDLSVYWYQQSLDQGLQFLIQYYNGEERAKGNILERFSAQQFPDLHSELNLSSLELGDSALYFCASSGDPRGGGYEQYFGPGTRLTVT.

This chain links TRBV5-1 with TRBJ1-1; 7 bases are shared with TRBD1. V lost 4 bases and J lost 7; bases outside the gene matches: 4. CDR3 length: 12 residues. The germline gives CDR1 SGHRS, CDR2 YFSETQ. The CDR3 protein is CASSQDRDEAFF. The DNA for the CDR3 is TGCGCCAGCAGCCAAGACAGGGATGAAGCTTTCTTT.

The chain uses TRBV5-4 and TRBJ1-2; D unclear. CDR1 is SGHNT, CDR2 YYREEE, per germline (reference sequence). Trimming shortened V by 0 bases and J by 4 bases, and 7 bases separated the two germline ends. The CDR3 extends over 13 amino acids. The CDR3 region has the DNA TGTGCCAGCAGCTTGGAAGCAAGCTATGGCTACACCTTC. Its protein is CASSLEASYGYTF.

The chain carries TRBV11-2 and TRBJ1-5; no firm D call. The germline V gene has CDR1 SGHAT and CDR2 FQNNGV. The V end was cut by 1 base, the J end by 6 bases, with 10 bases between. CDR3 length equals 14 residues. The CDR3 loop reads CASSLGAKVQPQHF. CDR3 nucleotides: TGTGCCAGCAGCTTAGGGGCGAAAGTTCAGCCCCAGCATTTT.

The chain uses TRBV5-8 and TRBJ2-3; tentatively, D is TRBD2 (5 bases). CDR3 length equals 15 residues. Per the germline V gene, CDR1 is SGHTS and CDR2 is YDEGEE. Trimming left V 1 base short and J 3 bases short, with 12 bases between. This chain's CDR3 is CASSLRGRRTDTQYF. CDR3 DNA: TGTGCCAGCAGCTTGCGCGGGCGGAGGACAGATACGCAGTATTTT.